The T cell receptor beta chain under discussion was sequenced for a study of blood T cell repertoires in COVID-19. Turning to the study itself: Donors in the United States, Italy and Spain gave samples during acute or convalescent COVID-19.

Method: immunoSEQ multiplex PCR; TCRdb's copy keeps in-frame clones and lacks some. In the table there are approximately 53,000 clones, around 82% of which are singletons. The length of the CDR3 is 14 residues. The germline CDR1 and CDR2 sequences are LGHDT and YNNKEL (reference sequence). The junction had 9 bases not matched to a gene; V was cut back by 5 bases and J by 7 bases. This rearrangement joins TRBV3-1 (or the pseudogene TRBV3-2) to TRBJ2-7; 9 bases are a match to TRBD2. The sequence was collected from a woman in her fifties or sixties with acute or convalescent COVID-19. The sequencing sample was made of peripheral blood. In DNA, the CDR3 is TGTGCCAGCAGCTCCCAGCGGGGGGCGGGGGAGCAGTACTTC. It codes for CASSSQRGAGEQYF.